The 25 T cell receptor beta chains presented below share a single source sample, sequenced in a study of OX40 agonist ivuxolimab in advanced cancers. This table comes from immunoSEQ multiplex PCR, and its TCRdb copy is limited to in-frame clones, with some not included. The sample carries about 42,000 clones, 86% recorded once. This specimen was CD4+ or CD8+ T cells sorted from blood, taken in a trial of the OX40 agonist ivuxolimab. These receptors all come from an adult with an advanced solid tumor such as melanoma, head and neck, liver or kidney cancer.

This clone appeared a single time. The rearrangement links TRBV19 to TRBJ2-1; D ambiguous. The germline V and J ends were trimmed by 3 bases and 4 bases, with 4 bases remaining between them. The CDR3 sequence is 12 residues long. The germline gives CDR1 LNHDA, CDR2 SQIVND (reference sequence). CDR3 DNA: TGTGCCAGTAGTATCGGATACAATGAGCAGTTCTTC. Amino acids: CASSIGYNEQFF.

V and J are TRBV7-6 and TRBJ2-2, with TRBD1 identical over 7 bases. Germline CDR1 and CDR2: SGHVS and FNYEAQ. The CDR3 length is 17 residues. Unmatched junction bases numbered 14, after V lost 5 bases and J lost 5 bases. CDR3 region: CASSLMKQGIVTGELFF. CDR3 DNA: TGTGCCAGCAGCCTTATGAAACAGGGGATCGTGACCGGGGAGCTGTTTTTT.

V usage is TRBV28 and J usage is TRBJ1-5, with 7 nucleotides matching TRBD1. V was pared by 5 bases and J by 6 bases, with 10 bases of the junction left unmatched. The CDR3 runs 15 residues. Germline assignment: CDR1 MDHEN and CDR2 SYDVKM. The CDR3 loop is CASSPDREDGQPQHF. In DNA, the CDR3 is TGTGCCAGCAGTCCCGACAGGGAGGACGGTCAGCCCCAGCATTTT.

This clone was seen just once. This rearrangement joins TRBV7-9 to TRBJ1-2; D possibly corresponds to TRBD1 (5 bases). V was trimmed by 5 bases and J by 5 bases, leaving 12 bases between them. The CDR3 contains 13 residues. The germline gives CDR1 SEHNR, CDR2 FQNEAQ (reference sequence). The DNA of the CDR3 is TGTGCCAGCAGCCCCGGGACGGGATATGGCTACACCTTC. It specifies CASSPGTGYGYTF.

This sequence joins TRBV6-5 and TRBJ2-5; TRBD1 might be the D (6 bases). Germline V gives CDR1 MNHEY, CDR2 SVGAGI. The CDR3 spans 14 residues. V dropped 10 bases and J dropped 5 bases, with 20 bases sitting between them. The CDR3 nucleotides read TGTGCCATCTCCCCCTGGGGACAAAGGGAGACCCAGTACTTC. Its protein product is CAISPWGQRETQYF.

J is TRBJ2-1 and V is TRBV14; D is perhaps TRBD1 (6 bases). Trimming cost V 3 bases and J 3 bases, with 12 bases left between them. CDR3 length: 15 residues. Germline values: CDR1 SGHDN, CDR2 FVKESK. The CDR3 spells CASSQAVDSYNEQFF. In nucleotides, the CDR3 is TGTGCCAGCAGCCAGGCTGTGGACAGCTACAATGAGCAGTTCTTC.

This clone is a singleton in its sample. This chain joins TRBV27 and TRBJ1-2; 9 bases agree with TRBD1. In germline, CDR1 is MNHEY, CDR2 SMNVEV (reference sequence). V was clipped by 5 bases and J by 4 bases; unmatched bases: 14. The length of the CDR3 is 17 residues. The CDR3 sequence is CASSPAGGTGLPYGYTF. CDR3 in DNA: TGTGCCAGCAGTCCCGCAGGGGGGACAGGGCTCCCCTATGGCTACACCTTC.

V and J are TRBV9 and TRBJ1-2; 7 positions match TRBD1. V shed 3 bases, J shed 1 base, and the junction held 12 bases outside the gene matches. This CDR3 has 17 amino acids. CDR1 is SGDLS, CDR2 YYNGEE, per germline. The CDR3 bases are TGTGCCAGCAGCGATTCCGGACAGGTCGAATTTAACTATGGCTACACCTTC. Protein sequence: CASSDSGQVEFNYGYTF.

The chain uses TRBV19 and TRBJ1-3; no firm D call. This CDR3 is 14 amino acids long. CDR1 LNHDA and CDR2 SQIVND come from the germline V gene (reference sequence). The germline V and J ends were trimmed by 3 bases and 0 bases, with 6 bases remaining between them. CDR3 sequence (DNA): TGTGCCAGTAGTATGGCAGGCTCTGGAAACACCATATATTTT. It is translated as CASSMAGSGNTIYF.

The chain has TRBV7-8 and TRBJ1-4; weak D call: TRBD1 (5 bases). Germline V gene lookup returns CDR1 SGHVS and CDR2 FQNEAQ. CDR3 length equals 15 residues. With 3 bases removed from V and 2 bases from J, the gap between germline ends came to 10 bases. The CDR3 protein is CASSLGGGTNEKLFF. For the CDR3, the DNA is TGTGCCAGCAGCTTGGGGGGAGGCACTAATGAAAAACTGTTTTTT.

This sequence joins TRBV28 and TRBJ2-1; 10 bases fit TRBD1. Per the germline V gene, CDR1 is MDHEN and CDR2 is SYDVKM. J gave up 9 bases and V 3 bases, and 8 bases lay outside the gene matches. CDR3 size: 15 residues. CDR3 sequence (DNA): TGTGCCAGCAGTTTGGAACGACAGGGGGCAAGTGAGCAGTTCTTC. Translating gives CASSLERQGASEQFF.

The genes are TRBV9 and TRBJ2-2; TRBD1 aligns across 7 bases. CDR1 is SGDLS, CDR2 YYNGEE, per germline. The V segment lost 3 bases and the J segment 1 base; nucleotides outside the gene matches: 9. The CDR3 is 17 residues long. The CDR3 bases are TGTGCCAGCAGCGAACCCCGGCAGGGGGAGAACACCGGGGAGCTGTTTTTT. It codes for CASSEPRQGENTGELFF.

The rearrangement links TRBV7-2 to TRBJ1-3, with unresolved D. With 6 bases removed from V and 1 base from J, the gap between germline ends came to 10 bases. The CDR3 spans 14 residues. Germline V gives CDR1 SGHTA, CDR2 FQGNSA. The CDR3 protein is CASSSGLSGNTIYF. CDR3 nucleotides: TGTGCCAGCAGTTCGGGCCTTTCTGGAAACACCATATATTTT.

J is TRBJ1-6 and V is TRBV4-1; 8 bases align to TRBD1. Trimming at V came to 4 bases and at J to 9 bases, leaving 5 bases not matched to a gene. Per the germline V gene, CDR1 is MGHRA and CDR2 is YSYEKL. This CDR3 is 14 amino acids long. CDR3 loop: CASSPTGASSPLHF. CDR3 nucleotides: TGCGCCAGCAGCCCGACAGGGGCGAGTTCACCCCTCCACTTT.

The chain joins TRBV10-3 to TRBJ1-5; D gene uncertain. The ends were cut back, 10 bases at V and 6 bases at J, with 16 bases in the middle. Germline lookup yields CDR1 ENHRY and CDR2 SYGVKD. The CDR3 runs 13 residues. DNA for the CDR3: TGTGCCACCCCCTACCGGGCGGTTCAGCCCCAGCATTTT. Encoded protein: CATPYRAVQPQHF.

V usage is TRBV6-5 and J usage is TRBJ2-2; D unclear. The CDR3 runs 14 residues. Germline lookup yields CDR1 MNHEY and CDR2 SVGAGI. V was cut by 3 bases and J by 4 bases, with 9 bases left in between. This CDR3 reads CASSYGTGTGELFF. CDR3 in DNA: TGTGCCAGCAGTTATGGCACTGGCACCGGGGAGCTGTTTTTT.

The rearrangement joins TRBV4-1 to TRBJ2-7, with TRBD2 matching over 7 bases. The CDR3 runs 15 residues. In germline, CDR1 is MGHRA, CDR2 YSYEKL. Trimming at V came to 0 bases and at J to 5 bases, leaving 7 bases not matched to a gene. The CDR3 DNA is TGCGCCAGCAGCCAAGAAGCCAGGGCGGGGGACGAGCAGTACTTC. It yields the protein CASSQEARAGDEQYF.

V gene TRBV28 combines with J gene TRBJ2-5; D ambiguous. Germline CDR1 MDHEN, CDR2 SYDVKM. V lost 3 bases and J 2 bases, leaving 16 bases between the germline ends. This CDR3 region has 16 residues. CDR3 in amino acids: CASSFFRSHQQETQYF. CDR3 DNA: TGTGCCAGCAGTTTTTTTCGCAGCCATCAACAAGAGACCCAGTACTTC.

This chain joins TRBV7-8 and TRBJ2-1; perhaps TRBD2 as D (5 bases). V dropped 2 bases and J dropped 10 bases, with 9 bases sitting between them. Germline CDR1 is SGHVS and CDR2 is FQNEAQ. The CDR3 runs 12 residues. This CDR3 is CASSLNEGEQFF. Written as DNA, the CDR3 is TGTGCCAGCAGCTTAAACGAGGGAGAGCAGTTCTTC.

The CDR3 here is CASSVGTDTQYF. DNA of the CDR3: TGTGCCAGCAGCGTAGGAACAGATACGCAGTATTTT. The V gene is TRBV9, the J gene TRBJ2-3; no firm D call. V was cut by 0 bases and J by 3 bases, with 2 bases left in between. Germline CDR1 is SGDLS and CDR2 is YYNGEE. The length of the CDR3 is 12 residues.

This rearrangement joins TRBV15 to TRBJ1-5, with 7 positions matching TRBD1. Trimming at V came to 1 base and at J to 2 bases, leaving 5 bases not matched to a gene. The CDR3 loop spans 16 amino acids. Per germline, CDR1 LNHNV and CDR2 YYDKDF (reference sequence). CDR3 nucleotide sequence: TGTGCCACCAGCAGAGCCCAGGGGGGCGGCAATCAGCCCCAGCATTTT. This translates into CATSRAQGGGNQPQHF.

The chain couples TRBV6-5 to TRBJ1-5; 9 bases agree with TRBD1. The germline CDR1 and CDR2 sequences are MNHEY and SVGAGI. CDR3 length equals 15 residues. Germline trimming cut 5 bases from V and 4 bases from J; bases unmatched to any gene: 6. For the CDR3, the DNA is TGTGCCAGCAGTCTTGGACAGGGGAAAAATCAGCCCCAGCATTTT. Amino acid sequence: CASSLGQGKNQPQHF.

The chain recombines TRBV5-1 with TRBJ2-3; D assignment may be TRBD1 or TRBD2 (6 bases each). The CDR3 spans 14 residues. V shed 6 bases and J shed 3 bases, with 14 bases lying between them. Germline V gene sequence: CDR1 SGHRS, CDR2 YFSETQ. In DNA, the CDR3 is TGCGCCAGCATGAACGGGGGACATACAGATACGCAGTATTTT. This translates into CASMNGGHTDTQYF. Looking up the rest from reference TRBV5-1 and TRBJ2-3 gives the full variable domain: KAGVTQTPRYLIKTRGQQVTLSCSPISGHRSVSWYQQTPGQGLQFLFEYFSETQRNKGNFPGRFSGRQFSNSRSEMNVSTLELGDSALYLCASMNGGHTDTQYFGPGTRLTVL.

The CDR3 spells CASSVASGAQETQYF. CDR3 DNA: TGTGCCAGCAGCGTTGCTAGCGGGGCGCAAGAGACCCAGTACTTC. The rearrangement links TRBV9 to TRBJ2-5; TRBD2 agrees at 9 bases. V lost 2 bases and J lost 2; bases outside the gene matches: 4. This CDR3 spans 15 amino acids. Germline-derived CDR1 and CDR2 are SGDLS and YYNGEE.

V is TRBV4-2 and J is TRBJ2-3, with 8 bases fitting TRBD2. From germline, CDR1 is LGHNA and CDR2 YNFKEQ. The CDR3 is made up of 14 amino acids. V lost 6 bases to trimming and J lost 4 bases; unmatched junction nucleotides: 6. The DNA of the CDR3 is TGTGCCAGCAGATTCAGCGGGGGTGCAGATACGCAGTATTTT. Translated, it gives CASRFSGGADTQYF.